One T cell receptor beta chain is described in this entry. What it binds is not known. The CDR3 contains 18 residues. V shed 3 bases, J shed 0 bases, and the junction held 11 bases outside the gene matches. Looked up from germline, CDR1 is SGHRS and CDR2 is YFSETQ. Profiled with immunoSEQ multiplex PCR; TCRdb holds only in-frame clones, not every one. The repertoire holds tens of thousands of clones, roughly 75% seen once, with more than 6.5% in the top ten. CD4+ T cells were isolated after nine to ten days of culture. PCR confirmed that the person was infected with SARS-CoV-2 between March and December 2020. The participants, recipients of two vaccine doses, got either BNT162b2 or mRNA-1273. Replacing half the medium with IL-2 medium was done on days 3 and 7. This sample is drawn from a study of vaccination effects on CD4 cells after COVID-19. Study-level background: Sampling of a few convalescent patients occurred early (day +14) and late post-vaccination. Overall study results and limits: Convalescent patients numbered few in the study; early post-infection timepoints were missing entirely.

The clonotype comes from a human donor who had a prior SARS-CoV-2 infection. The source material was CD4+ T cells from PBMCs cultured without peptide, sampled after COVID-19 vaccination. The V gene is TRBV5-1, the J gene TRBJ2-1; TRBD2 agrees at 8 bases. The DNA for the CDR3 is TGCGCCAGCAGCTCCTACCCGCTAGCGGGTCTCTCCTACAATGAGCAGTTCTTC. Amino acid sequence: CASSSYPLAGLSYNEQFF.